This is a list of T cell receptor beta chains from one sample in a study of T-cell memory formation after mild COVID-19. Each CDR3 protein is one row after TCRdb ran MiXCR on the 5' RACE reads. This table has under 600,000 distinct CDR3 sequences, roughly 22% appearing once. The specimen was PBMCs or a T cell subset sorted from them (not recorded which). The receptors derive from an adult woman who had mild COVID-19 (a few samples of this study predate the infection). Cell type and time point are not known. Both conserved end residues are part of each CDR3. The order of the fields is clone size, V gene, CDR3 length, J gene, CDR3 protein. Only some rows state a clone size, as once, few, many or a class for expanded clones.

.	TRBV29-1	13	TRBJ2-7	CSVEERTRREQYF
.	TRBV20-1	12	TRBJ1-1	CSATLRNTEAFF
.	TRBV23-1	15	TRBJ2-7	CASSQSRARSYEQYF
.	TRBV9	17	TRBJ2-1	CASSPRVSGSTYNEQFF
.	TRBV5-1	15	TRBJ1-1	CASSLATGRYTEAFF
.	TRBV6-5	14	TRBJ1-4	CASTLTQGGGALFF
few	TRBV14	12	TRBJ2-3	CASSQRLATQYF
.	TRBV5-4	13	TRBJ1-2	CASSLDGSYGYTF
few	TRBV27	16	TRBJ1-6	CASSLGQGRNNSPLHF
few	TRBV7-2	12	TRBJ2-2	CASSTGTGWLFF
few	TRBV6-1	15	TRBJ2-7	CASRGRTGSSYEQYF
few	TRBV7-9	15	TRBJ1-6	CASSLRGLGNSPLHF
.	TRBV30	14	TRBJ2-1	CAWSAGGAGGEQFF